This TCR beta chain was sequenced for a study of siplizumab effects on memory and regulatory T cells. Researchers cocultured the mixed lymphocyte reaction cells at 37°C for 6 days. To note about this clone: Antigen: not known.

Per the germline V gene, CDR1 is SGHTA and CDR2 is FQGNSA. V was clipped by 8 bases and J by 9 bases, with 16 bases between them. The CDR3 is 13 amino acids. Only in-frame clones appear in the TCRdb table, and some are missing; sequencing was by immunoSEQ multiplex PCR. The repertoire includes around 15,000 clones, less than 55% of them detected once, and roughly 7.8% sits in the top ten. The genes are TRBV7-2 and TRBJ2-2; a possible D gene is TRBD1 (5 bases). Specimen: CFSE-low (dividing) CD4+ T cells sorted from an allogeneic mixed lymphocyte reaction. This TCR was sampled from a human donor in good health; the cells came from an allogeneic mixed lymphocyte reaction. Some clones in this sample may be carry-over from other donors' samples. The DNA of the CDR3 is TGTGCCAGCTCCCGGACACGGATGCGGGAGCTGTTTTTT. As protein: CASSRTRMRELFF.